This passage covers 14 T cell receptor beta chains from one sample sequenced in a study of blood T cell repertoires in COVID-19 (dated by TCRdb to 2018 to 2021). The library was generated by the immunoSEQ multiplex PCR assay. This is the immuneACCESS table as TCRdb keeps it, with only in-frame sequences that have V and J called. A part of the clones is gone; compared with another copy, unresolved V genes explain less than half, and the rest is unexplained. This sample gives roughly 120,000 clones in total; 74% of them show up just once. The top ten constitute approximately 6% of the sample. The sequenced sample consisted of peripheral blood. The receptors shown here come from a man older than 75 with COVID-19, enrolled during active disease.

The V gene is TRBV4-1, the J gene TRBJ2-1; 15 bases are shared with TRBD2. The V segment lost 1 base and the J segment 8 bases; nucleotides outside the gene matches: 6. Germline V gene lookup returns CDR1 MGHRA and CDR2 YSYEKL. This CDR3 contains 17 residues. The CDR3 nucleotides read TGCGCCAGCAGCCAAGGAAGGACTAGCGGGAGGGTGGATGAGCAGTTCTTC. Its translation is CASSQGRTSGRVDEQFF.

The chain couples TRBV5-4 to TRBJ2-7, with D perhaps TRBD1 (5 bases). The V gene's germline CDR1 is SGHNT and CDR2 YYREEE (reference sequence). The CDR3 is 12 residues long. Between the trimmed V and J ends, which lost 7 bases and 7 bases, there was a span of 15 bases. This chain's CDR3 is CASGPGLGEQYF. CDR3 coding DNA: TGTGCCAGCGGCCCAGGGTTGGGGGAGCAGTACTTC. The full variable domain, completed using reference TRBV5-4 and TRBJ2-7, is ETGVTQSPTHLIKTRGQQVTLRCSSQSGHNTVSWYQQALGQGPQFIFQYYREEENGRGNFPPRFSGLQFPNYSSELNVNALELDDSALYLCASGPGLGEQYFGPGTRLTVT.

This clone was seen ten or more times. V usage is TRBV11-2 and J usage is TRBJ2-1, with 7 bases that match TRBD2. CDR1 SGHAT and CDR2 FQNNGV come from the germline V gene. The CDR3 consists of 14 residues. J was trimmed by 7 bases and V by 8 bases; bases with no gene match: 11. The CDR3 DNA reads TGTGCCAGCGGCGGAGGGACTATGGGTAATGAGCAGTTCTTC. It is translated as CASGGGTMGNEQFF.

The gene calls are TRBV15 and TRBJ2-2, with TRBD1 identical over 7 bases. V dropped 0 bases and J dropped 7; count of bases not matched to a gene: 11. CDR1 and CDR2 (germline): LNHNV, YYDKDF (reference sequence). The CDR3 has 17 amino acids. CDR3 loop: CATSREAAGQAHGELFF. CDR3 DNA: TGTGCCACCAGCAGAGAAGCGGCCGGACAGGCCCACGGGGAGCTGTTTTTT.

This clone turned up a few times. The chain couples TRBV3-1 (or the pseudogene TRBV3-2) to TRBJ2-2; D possibly corresponds to TRBD1 (5 bases). Germline CDR1 and CDR2: LGHDT and YNNKEL (reference sequence). V was cut by 2 bases and J by 0 bases, with 10 bases left in between. This CDR3 has 16 amino acids. CDR3: CASSQNQGSNTGELFF. CDR3 sequence (DNA): TGTGCCAGCAGCCAAAACCAGGGTTCGAACACCGGGGAGCTGTTTTTT.

The chain links TRBV6-6 to TRBJ2-3; TRBD2 aligns across 8 bases. CDR1 MNHNY and CDR2 SVGAGI come from the germline V gene (reference sequence). The CDR3 has 13 residues. J gave up 1 base and V 6 bases, and 0 bases lay outside the gene matches. The CDR3 region has the DNA TGTGCCAGCAGGACTAGCGGCACAGATACGCAGTATTTT. Amino acid sequence: CASRTSGTDTQYF.

This clone came up once. The chain joins TRBV6-2 or TRBV6-3 to TRBJ2-1, with 7 nucleotides matching TRBD2. Germline V gene data show CDR1 as MNHEY and CDR2 as SVGEGT. This CDR3 is 16 amino acids long. The J segment lost 7 bases and the V segment lost 2 bases, leaving 11 bases of the junction unmatched. The CDR3 bases are TGTGCCAGCAGTTACGGGGGGAAGGGGAGGGCGAATGAGCAGTTCTTC. Translated, it gives CASSYGGKGRANEQFF.

In this sample, this clone turned up once. V gene TRBV10-3 combines with J gene TRBJ1-2; D might be TRBD1 (6 bases). Trimming stripped 8 bases from V and 7 bases from J, with 14 bases between. This CDR3 contains 12 residues. From germline, CDR1 is ENHRY and CDR2 SYGVKD. CDR3 in amino acids: CAIGGAGGGYTF. CDR3 bases: TGTGCCATCGGGGGCGCGGGTGGTGGCTACACCTTC.

The V gene is TRBV7-9, the J gene TRBJ1-1; the D is unclear. Per germline, CDR1 SEHNR and CDR2 FQNEAQ (reference sequence). Trimming stripped 5 bases from V and 2 bases from J, with 21 bases between. The CDR3 has 17 residues. CDR3 region: CASSTRDTVWLNTEAFF. The DNA for the CDR3 is TGTGCCAGCAGCACTAGAGACACAGTATGGCTTAACACTGAAGCTTTCTTT.

With respect to this clone: An end of the junction differs from the germline gene, which may be a read error. The chain uses TRBV10-3 and TRBJ2-3; 11 bases fit TRBD2. CDR3 length: 18 amino acids. Germline-derived CDR1 and CDR2 are ENHRY and SYGVKD. The CDR3 loop is CAITRGLAGITSTDTQYF. Written as DNA, the CDR3 is TGCGCCATTACTCGCGGACTAGCGGGTATTACTAGCACAGATACGCAGTATTTT.

The table lists this clone with a few counts. The chain combines TRBV15 with TRBJ2-3; 8 nucleotides align to TRBD2. Trimming cost V 2 bases and J 2 bases; bases outside gene matches: 9. The CDR3 sequence is 17 residues long. The germline gives CDR1 LNHNV, CDR2 YYDKDF (reference sequence). As DNA, the CDR3 is TGTGCCACCAGCAGACCCCGAACGGGAGGGCCCACAGATACGCAGTATTTT. It encodes CATSRPRTGGPTDTQYF.

This clone was found a few times. The V gene is TRBV5-6, the J gene TRBJ2-2; the match to TRBD2 covers 11 bases. V was clipped by 2 bases and J by 8 bases; unmatched bases: 5. Germline CDR1 is SGHDT and CDR2 is YYEEEE. The CDR3 loop spans 15 amino acids. CDR3: CASSFTSGSRGELFF. Here the CDR3 DNA reads TGTGCCAGCAGCTTTACTAGCGGGAGTCGGGGGGAGCTGTTTTTT.

The J gene is TRBJ1-1, the V gene TRBV11-2; D is undetermined. Germline CDR1 is SGHAT and CDR2 is FQNNGV. V was trimmed by 2 bases and J by 5 bases, leaving 12 bases between them. The CDR3 is 14 residues long. CDR3 amino acids: CASSLMPGGTEAFF. The CDR3 nucleotides read TGTGCCAGCAGCTTAATGCCGGGAGGGACTGAAGCTTTCTTT.

This clone was seen a few times. The gene calls are TRBV6-5 and TRBJ1-6; D remains unclear. Between the trimmed V and J ends, which lost 2 bases and 9 bases, there was a span of 8 bases. From germline, CDR1 is MNHEY and CDR2 SVGAGI. The CDR3 spans 13 residues. The CDR3 here is CASSYRGGSPLHF. CDR3 in DNA: TGTGCCAGCAGTTACCGGGGAGGTTCACCCCTCCACTTT.